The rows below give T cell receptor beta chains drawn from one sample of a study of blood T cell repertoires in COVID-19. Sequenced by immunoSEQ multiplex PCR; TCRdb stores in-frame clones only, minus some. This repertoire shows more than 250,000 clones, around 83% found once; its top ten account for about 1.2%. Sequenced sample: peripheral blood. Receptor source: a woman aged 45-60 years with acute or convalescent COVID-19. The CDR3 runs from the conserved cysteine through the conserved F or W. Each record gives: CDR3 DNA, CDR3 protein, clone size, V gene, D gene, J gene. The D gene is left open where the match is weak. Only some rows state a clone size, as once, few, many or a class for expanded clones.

cdr3_nt: TGTGCCAGTAGTATATCGGGTGAGGATGGAAACACCATATATTTT; cdr3_aa: CASSISGEDGNTIYF; clone_size: NA; v_call: TRBV19; d_call: NA; j_call: TRBJ1-3
cdr3_nt: TGTGCCACCAGTGATTCGAGACAGGGAAGCAATCAGCCCCAGCATTTT; cdr3_aa: CATSDSRQGSNQPQHF; clone_size: NA; v_call: TRBV24-1; d_call: TRBD1; j_call: TRBJ1-5
cdr3_nt: TGCGCCAGCAGCTTGGGTGGAGCGAACACCGGGGAGCTGTTTTTT; cdr3_aa: CASSLGGANTGELFF; clone_size: NA; v_call: TRBV5-1; d_call: NA; j_call: TRBJ2-2
cdr3_nt: TGTGCCAGCAGCTTCCCGGGGTCTGGGGCCAACGTCCTGACTTTC; cdr3_aa: CASSFPGSGANVLTF; clone_size: NA; v_call: TRBV7-9; d_call: NA; j_call: TRBJ2-6
cdr3_nt: TGTGCCAGTAGTCGCGTGGCAGGGGATGATGAGCAGTTCTTC; cdr3_aa: CASSRVAGDDEQFF; clone_size: few; v_call: TRBV19; d_call: NA; j_call: TRBJ2-1
cdr3_nt: TGTGCCAGCAGCCAAGTGGGTGAGCGGGGGGACCTCTCGGATACGCAGTATTTT; cdr3_aa: CASSQVGERGDLSDTQYF; clone_size: NA; v_call: TRBV3-1/TRBV3-2; d_call: TRBD2; j_call: TRBJ2-3
cdr3_nt: TGCAGCGGCCGACAGGGGGTCGAGACTGAAGCTTTCTTT; cdr3_aa: CSGRQGVETEAFF; clone_size: NA; v_call: TRBV29-1; d_call: TRBD1; j_call: TRBJ1-1
cdr3_nt: TGTGCCTGGGGGGAAGGACAGGAAAATGAAAAACTGTTTTTT; cdr3_aa: CAWGEGQENEKLFF; clone_size: once; v_call: TRBV30; d_call: TRBD1; j_call: TRBJ1-4
cdr3_nt: TGTGCCAGCAGTCGGAGGGGGACAGGGCAAGAGACCCAGTACTTC; cdr3_aa: CASSRRGTGQETQYF; clone_size: NA; v_call: TRBV27; d_call: TRBD1; j_call: TRBJ2-5
cdr3_nt: TGTGCCAGCAGCCCCCGGACAGGGGGATTCGAAAAACTGTTTTTT; cdr3_aa: CASSPRTGGFEKLFF; clone_size: NA; v_call: TRBV11-2; d_call: TRBD1; j_call: TRBJ1-4
cdr3_nt: TGTGCCACCAGTCTCGAGGGGGACTATGGCTACACCTTC; cdr3_aa: CATSLEGDYGYTF; clone_size: NA; v_call: TRBV24-1; d_call: NA; j_call: TRBJ1-2
cdr3_nt: TGTGCCAGCAGTGAGGAGCGGGGGGCAGGCAATCAGCCCCAGCATTTT; cdr3_aa: CASSEERGAGNQPQHF; clone_size: NA; v_call: TRBV2; d_call: NA; j_call: TRBJ1-5
cdr3_nt: TGTGCCAGCAGTCCTCAGGGGAACTATGGCTACACCTTC; cdr3_aa: CASSPQGNYGYTF; clone_size: NA; v_call: TRBV6-4; d_call: NA; j_call: TRBJ1-2
cdr3_nt: TGTGCCAGTAGTGCGGACAGGGTGAACAATGAGCAGTTCTTC; cdr3_aa: CASSADRVNNEQFF; clone_size: NA; v_call: TRBV19; d_call: TRBD1; j_call: TRBJ2-1
cdr3_nt: TGTGCCAGCAGCGATGGAGAGTTTAATGAAAAACTGTTTTTT; cdr3_aa: CASSDGEFNEKLFF; clone_size: once; v_call: TRBV7-2; d_call: NA; j_call: TRBJ1-4
cdr3_nt: TGTGCCAGCTCAGAGGGACTAGCGGGGGGTTCTGAGCAGTTCTTC; cdr3_aa: CASSEGLAGGSEQFF; clone_size: NA; v_call: TRBV18; d_call: TRBD2; j_call: TRBJ2-1
cdr3_nt: TGTGCCAGCAGCAGACAGGGTGGCAATCAGCCCCAGCATTTT; cdr3_aa: CASSRQGGNQPQHF; clone_size: NA; v_call: TRBV27; d_call: TRBD1; j_call: TRBJ1-5
cdr3_nt: TGTGCCAGCAGTTACTCGGCGGGTAGCTCCTACGAGCAGTACTTC; cdr3_aa: CASSYSAGSSYEQYF; clone_size: NA; v_call: TRBV6-6; d_call: NA; j_call: TRBJ2-7
cdr3_nt: TGTGCCAGCAGCACACCGACAGGGTTAGAAGAGACCCAGTACTTC; cdr3_aa: CASSTPTGLEETQYF; clone_size: NA; v_call: TRBV7-9; d_call: TRBD1; j_call: TRBJ2-5
cdr3_nt: TGTGCCAGTAGTATCGTTGTAGGGGGAAACACTGAAGCTTTCTTT; cdr3_aa: CASSIVVGGNTEAFF; clone_size: few; v_call: TRBV19; d_call: NA; j_call: TRBJ1-1
cdr3_nt: TGTGCCAGCAGCTCACAAAGCGGGGGGGTTTACAATGAGCAGTTCTTC; cdr3_aa: CASSSQSGGVYNEQFF; clone_size: once; v_call: TRBV7-8; d_call: TRBD2; j_call: TRBJ2-1
cdr3_nt: TGTGCCAGCAGCCCAAGTTACGGGGGTAGCAATCAGCCCCAGCATTTT; cdr3_aa: CASSPSYGGSNQPQHF; clone_size: NA; v_call: TRBV7-9; d_call: NA; j_call: TRBJ1-5
cdr3_nt: TGTGCCAGCAGTGAACCGGGCAGGGTGGACTATGGCTACACCTTC; cdr3_aa: CASSEPGRVDYGYTF; clone_size: NA; v_call: TRBV25-1; d_call: NA; j_call: TRBJ1-2
cdr3_nt: TGTGCCAGTAGTATCCCGCGCGCAGGGAAAAAGGGCAATCAGCCCCAGCATTTT; cdr3_aa: CASSIPRAGKKGNQPQHF; clone_size: once; v_call: TRBV19; d_call: NA; j_call: TRBJ1-5
cdr3_nt: TGTGCCACCAGCAGAGATCTAGAGGGCTACACCTTC; cdr3_aa: CATSRDLEGYTF; clone_size: NA; v_call: TRBV15; d_call: NA; j_call: TRBJ1-2
cdr3_nt: TGTGCCAGCAAAGCAGGGAACACCGGGGAGCTGTTTTTT; cdr3_aa: CASKAGNTGELFF; clone_size: once; v_call: TRBV27; d_call: NA; j_call: TRBJ2-2